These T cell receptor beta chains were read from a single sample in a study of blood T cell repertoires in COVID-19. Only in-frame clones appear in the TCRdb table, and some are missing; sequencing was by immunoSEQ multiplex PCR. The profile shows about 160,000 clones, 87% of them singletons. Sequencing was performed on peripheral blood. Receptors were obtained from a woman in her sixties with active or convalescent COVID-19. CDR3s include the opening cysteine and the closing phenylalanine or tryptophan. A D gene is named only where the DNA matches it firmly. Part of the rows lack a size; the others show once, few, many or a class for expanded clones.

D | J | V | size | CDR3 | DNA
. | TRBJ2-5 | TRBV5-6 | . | CASSLDGSKTQYF | TGTGCCAGCAGCTTGGACGGGTCTAAGACCCAGTACTTC
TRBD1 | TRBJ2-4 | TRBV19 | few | CASSKEGQGDIQYF | TGTGCCAGTAGTAAGGAAGGACAGGGTGACATTCAGTACTTC
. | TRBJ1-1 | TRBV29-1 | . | CSVGRAMGVSTEAFF | TGCAGCGTTGGGAGGGCTATGGGGGTGAGCACTGAAGCTTTCTTT
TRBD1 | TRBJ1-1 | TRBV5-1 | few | CASSLTGGRNTEAFF | TGCGCCAGCAGTCTCACAGGGGGAAGGAACACTGAAGCTTTCTTT
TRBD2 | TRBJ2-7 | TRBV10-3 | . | CAISGTLGAGVYEQYF | TGTGCCATCAGTGGCACTCTTGGGGCGGGGGTCTACGAGCAGTACTTC
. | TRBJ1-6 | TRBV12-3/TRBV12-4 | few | CASTQRGSPLHF | TGTGCCAGCACCCAAAGAGGTTCACCCCTCCACTTT
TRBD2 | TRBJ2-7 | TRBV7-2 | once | CASSLGTSGGNYEQYF | TGTGCCAGCAGCTTAGGGACTAGCGGGGGGAACTACGAGCAGTACTTC
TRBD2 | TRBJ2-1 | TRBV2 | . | CASSGLAGGINEQFF | TGTGCCAGCAGTGGACTAGCGGGGGGTATCAATGAGCAGTTCTTC
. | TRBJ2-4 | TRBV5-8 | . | CASSLAKNIQYF | TGTGCCAGCTCCTTAGCCAAAAACATTCAGTACTTC
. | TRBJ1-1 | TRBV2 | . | CASYRVPDSTEAFF | TGTGCCAGCTACCGGGTGCCGGATAGCACTGAAGCTTTCTTT
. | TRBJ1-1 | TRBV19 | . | CASRPGQNTEAFF | TGTGCCAGTAGGCCAGGACAGAACACTGAAGCTTTCTTT
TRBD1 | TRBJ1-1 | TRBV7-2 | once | CASSFAGGLNTEAFF | TGTGCCAGCAGCTTTGCAGGGGGCCTGAACACTGAAGCTTTCTTT
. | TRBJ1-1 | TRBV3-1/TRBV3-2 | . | CASIQAGGGTEAFF | TGTGCCAGCATCCAAGCGGGGGGCGGCACTGAAGCTTTCTTT
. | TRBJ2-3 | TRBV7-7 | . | CASSLGLSSTDTQYF | TGTGCTAGCAGCTTAGGGCTCTCTAGCACAGATACGCAGTATTTT
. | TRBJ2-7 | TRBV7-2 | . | CASSLATQYEQYF | TGTGCCAGCAGCTTAGCAACCCAGTACGAGCAGTACTTC
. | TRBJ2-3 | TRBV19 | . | CASSSPGQVRDTQYF | TGTGCCAGTAGTTCACCGGGACAAGTACGAGATACGCAGTATTTT
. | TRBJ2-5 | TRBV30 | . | CAWSGSLGSMTQYF | TGTGCCTGGAGTGGTAGTTTGGGGAGTATGACCCAGTACTTC
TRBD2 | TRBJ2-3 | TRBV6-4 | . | CANPLAGGVETDTQYF | TGTGCCAACCCTCTAGCGGGGGGAGTGGAGACAGATACGCAGTATTTT
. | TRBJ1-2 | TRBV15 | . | CATSGGSGEGYTF | TGTGCCACCAGCGGCGGGTCTGGGGAGGGCTACACCTTC
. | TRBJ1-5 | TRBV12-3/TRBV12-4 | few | CASRNGNQPQHF | TGTGCCAGCAGGAACGGGAATCAGCCCCAGCATTTT
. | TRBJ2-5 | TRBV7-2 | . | CASLRGVQETQYF | TGTGCCAGCCTCAGGGGTGTCCAAGAGACCCAGTACTTC
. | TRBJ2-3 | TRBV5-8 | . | CASSAWGRTDTQYF | TGTGCCAGCAGCGCGTGGGGCCGCACAGATACGCAGTATTTT
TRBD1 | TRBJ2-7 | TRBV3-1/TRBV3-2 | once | CASSPGQGVYEQYF | TGTGCCAGCAGCCCGGGACAGGGGGTTTACGAGCAGTACTTC
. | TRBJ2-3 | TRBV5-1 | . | CASSLVTEQYF | TGCGCCAGCAGCTTGGTAACAGAGCAGTATTTT
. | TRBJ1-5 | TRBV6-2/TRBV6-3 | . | CASSYLSSNQPQHF | TGTGCCAGCAGTTACCTGTCTAGCAATCAGCCCCAGCATTTT
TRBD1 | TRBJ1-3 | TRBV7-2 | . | CASSLSQGAGNTIYF | TGTGCCAGCAGCTTATCGCAGGGGGCTGGAAACACCATATATTTT
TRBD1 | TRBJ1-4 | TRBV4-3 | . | CASSQGQGDEKLFF | TGCGCCAGCAGCCAGGGACAGGGGGATGAAAAACTGTTTTTT
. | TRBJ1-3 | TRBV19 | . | CASSTGENTIYF | TGTGCCAGTAGTACAGGGGAAAACACCATATATTTT
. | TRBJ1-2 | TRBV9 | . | CASSVGTGTYGYTF | TGTGCCAGCAGCGTAGGCACAGGAACTTATGGCTACACCTTC
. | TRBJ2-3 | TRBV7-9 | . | CASSLPSTDTQYF | TGTGCCAGCAGCCTCCCGAGCACAGATACGCAGTATTTT
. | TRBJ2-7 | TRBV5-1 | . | CASSPGLPGHEQYF | TGCGCCAGCAGCCCGGGACTCCCAGGCCACGAGCAGTACTTC
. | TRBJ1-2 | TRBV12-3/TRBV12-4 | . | CASSPTGIAGYTF | TGTGCCAGCAGCCCCACAGGAATAGCTGGCTACACCTTC
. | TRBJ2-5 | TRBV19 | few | CASSMFGAPQETQYF | TGTGCCAGTAGTATGTTTGGGGCTCCACAAGAGACCCAGTACTTC
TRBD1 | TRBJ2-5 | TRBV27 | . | CASPPPDRGWETQYF | TGTGCCAGCCCCCCCCCGGACAGGGGGTGGGAGACCCAGTACTTC
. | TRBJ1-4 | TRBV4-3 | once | CASSQEWGLNEKLFF | TGCGCCAGCAGCCAAGAGTGGGGGCTTAATGAAAAACTGTTTTTT
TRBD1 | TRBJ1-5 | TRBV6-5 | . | CASRAGQGGNQPQHF | TGTGCCAGCAGGGCTGGACAGGGGGGAAATCAGCCCCAGCATTTT
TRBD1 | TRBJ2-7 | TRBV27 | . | CASRPTGGYEQYF | TGTGCCAGCAGGCCGACAGGGGGCTACGAGCAGTACTTC
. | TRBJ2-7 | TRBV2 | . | CASSVGRPLEQYF | TGTGCCAGCAGTGTCGGCAGGCCCCTGGAGCAGTACTTC
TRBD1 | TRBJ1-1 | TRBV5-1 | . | CASSMQGASGEAFF | TGCGCCAGCAGCATGCAGGGGGCGTCCGGTGAAGCTTTCTTT
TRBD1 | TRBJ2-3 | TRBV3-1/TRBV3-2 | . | CASSQDFGTGTDTQYF | TGTGCCAGCAGCCAAGACTTCGGGACAGGCACAGATACGCAGTATTTT
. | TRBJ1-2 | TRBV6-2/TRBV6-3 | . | CASSYRDTSFYGYTF | TGTGCCAGCAGTTACAGGGACACGTCTTTTTATGGCTACACCTTC
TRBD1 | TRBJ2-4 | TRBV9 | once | CASSLDRGDIQYF | TGTGCCAGCAGCCTCGACAGGGGGGACATTCAGTACTTC
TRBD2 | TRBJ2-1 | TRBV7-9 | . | CASSLRGVDNEQFF | TGTGCCAGCAGCTTGCGGGGGGTAGACAATGAGCAGTTCTTC
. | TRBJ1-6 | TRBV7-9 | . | CASSSDDIRHSPLHF | TGTGCCAGCAGCTCCGACGATATCAGGCACTCACCCCTCCACTTT
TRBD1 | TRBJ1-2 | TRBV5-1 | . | CASSLLSTGNGYTF | TGCGCCAGCAGCTTGCTTTCGACAGGGAACGGCTACACCTTC
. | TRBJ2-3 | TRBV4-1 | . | CASSQVPSGGETDTQYF | TGCGCCAGCAGCCAAGTACCCTCGGGCGGGGAAACAGATACGCAGTATTTT
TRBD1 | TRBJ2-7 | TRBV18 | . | CASSPGTGRAEQYF | TGTGCCAGCTCGCCCGGGACAGGGCGGGCCGAGCAGTACTTC
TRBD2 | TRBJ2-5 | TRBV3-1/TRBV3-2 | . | CASSWNWLAEDQETQYF | TGTGCCAGCAGCTGGAACTGGCTAGCGGAGGACCAAGAGACCCAGTACTTC
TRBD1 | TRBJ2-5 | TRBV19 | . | CASSTHGQDQETQYF | TGTGCCAGTAGTACACACGGACAGGACCAAGAGACCCAGTACTTC